This note documents a single T cell receptor beta chain sequence. The data belong to a study of blood T cell repertoires in COVID-19. Germline CDR1 SGHDN, CDR2 FVKESK. The CDR3 loop spans 15 amino acids. Trimming pared 5 bases from V and 3 bases from J, leaving 15 bases between. Original data processing: Amplification of reference gene primers was used by the study to estimate nucleated cell counts. Assay used: immunoSEQ multiplex PCR; TCRdb lists only in-frame clones, some missing. V, J and clone size were drawn from that table, and D and trimming were deduced from the DNA. The data contain 45,000 to 55,000 clones, around 80% of them singletons.

The sequencing sample was made of peripheral blood. The clonotype comes from a human donor with active or convalescent COVID-19. The donor label of this sample is uncertain. The V gene is TRBV14, the J gene TRBJ2-3; D is perhaps TRBD1 (5 bases). CDR3 amino acids: CASSGAPFGTDTQYF. In nucleotides, the CDR3 is TGTGCCAGCAGCGGGGCTCCCTTTGGGACAGATACGCAGTATTTT.